What follows are 3 T cell receptor beta chains derived from one specimen sequenced in a study of technical replicates of blood from a handful of donors. Generated by immunoSEQ multiplex PCR, the TCRdb table keeps only in-frame clones and is missing some. The sample records approximately 73,000 clones, 92% being singletons. Sequenced input: T cells isolated from PBMCs. Receptors originate from a human donor in good health.

With regard to this clone: A junction end diverges from the germline sequence, so it may reflect a read error. This chain uses TRBV7-7 with TRBJ1-3, with 7 bases that match TRBD1. CDR1 SSHAT and CDR2 FNYEAQ come from the germline V gene (reference sequence). The CDR3 runs 14 residues. CDR3 region: CASSLTGIGNTIYF. CDR3 in DNA: TGTGCTAGCAGCTTGACAGGGATTGGAAACACCATATATTTT.

This chain uses TRBV4-3 with TRBJ1-2, with 9 positions matching TRBD1. Trimming took 1 base from V and 6 from J; bases not matched to a gene: 12. The CDR3 sequence is 17 residues long. CDR1 and CDR2 from the germline V gene are LGHNA and YSLEER. CDR3 coding DNA: TGCGCCAGCAGCCAAGTTTACCCCGACAGGGGGGTTAATGGCTACACCTTC. Protein: CASSQVYPDRGVNGYTF.

This clone was picked up one time. The rearrangement uses TRBV10-3 and TRBJ2-3, with TRBD2 matching over 7 bases. Germline CDR1 ENHRY, CDR2 SYGVKD. The CDR3 contains 14 residues. V dropped 8 bases and J dropped 5; count of bases not matched to a gene: 10. Written as DNA, the CDR3 is TGTGCCATCGGAGCGACTAGCCACGAAGATACGCAGTATTTT. Residues: CAIGATSHEDTQYF.